Below are 23 T cell receptor beta chains sequenced from a single sample in a study of blood T cell repertoires in COVID-19. Profiled with immunoSEQ multiplex PCR; TCRdb holds only in-frame clones, not every one. The data contain around 220,000 clones, over 80% of them singletons. The sequencing input was peripheral blood. These TCRs come from a human donor in a cohort sampled during active COVID-19.

The chain uses TRBV27 and TRBJ1-5; TRBD1 is a possible D gene (5 bases). The CDR3 length is 17 residues. V was trimmed by 2 bases and J by 2 bases, leaving 16 bases between them. CDR1 is MNHEY and CDR2 is SMNVEV in the germline V gene (reference sequence). The CDR3 reads CASSLQGVRYGNQPQHF. The CDR3 DNA reads TGTGCCAGCAGTTTACAAGGGGTTCGGTACGGCAATCAGCCCCAGCATTTT.

To note about this clone: This specimen includes other DNA sequences encoding the same CDR3. The CDR3 DNA follows: TGTGCCAGCAGCTTAGTAGACAATGAGCAGTTCTTC. It is translated as CASSLVDNEQFF. The chain couples TRBV7-3 to TRBJ2-1; no clear D gene. The germline gives CDR1 SGHTA, CDR2 FQGTGA. Deletions cut 2 bases from V and 5 bases from J, with 4 bases between. The CDR3 contains 12 residues.

This clone was observed a handful of times. This chain joins TRBV5-4 and TRBJ2-7; D may be TRBD2 (6 bases). This CDR3 has 14 amino acids. Germline CDR1 is SGHNT and CDR2 is YYREEE (reference sequence). V gave up 4 bases and J gave up 0 bases, with 11 bases separating them. The CDR3 region has the DNA TGTGCCAGCAGCCCGGAGGGCCGCTCCTACGAGCAGTACTTC. As protein: CASSPEGRSYEQYF. Based on the CDR3 plus reference TRBV5-4 and TRBJ2-7, the full variable domain is ETGVTQSPTHLIKTRGQQVTLRCSSQSGHNTVSWYQQALGQGPQFIFQYYREEENGRGNFPPRFSGLQFPNYSSELNVNALELDDSALYLCASSPEGRSYEQYFGPGTRLTVT.

This clone showed up just once. The V gene is TRBV5-1, the J gene TRBJ2-7; D may be TRBD2 (5 bases). This CDR3 contains 12 residues. Per germline, CDR1 SGHRS and CDR2 YFSETQ. V was trimmed by 0 bases and J by 7 bases, leaving 8 bases between them. The chain's CDR3 is CASSLERREQYF. CDR3 DNA sequence: TGCGCCAGCAGCTTGGAGAGGAGGGAGCAGTACTTC.

The chain couples TRBV10-2 to TRBJ1-2; D gene ambiguous. Trimming removed 6 bases from V and 8 bases from J, with 10 bases in between. Germline V gene data show CDR1 as WSHSY and CDR2 as SAAADI. The CDR3 spans 11 residues. The CDR3 protein is CASRAAGGYTF. CDR3 bases: TGCGCCAGCAGAGCGGCGGGAGGCTACACCTTC.

The chain couples TRBV13 to TRBJ1-3; D may be TRBD1 (5 bases). Trimming removed 3 bases from V and 4 bases from J, with 10 bases in between. Per the germline V gene, CDR1 is PRHDT and CDR2 is FYEKMQ (reference sequence). CDR3 size: 14 residues. The CDR3 sequence is CASSLEQAGNTIYF. CDR3 coding DNA: TGTGCCAGCAGCTTGGAACAGGCAGGAAACACCATATATTTT.

V usage is TRBV5-4 and J usage is TRBJ1-2; 7 nucleotides agree with TRBD1. CDR3 length equals 14 residues. CDR1 and CDR2 from the germline V gene are SGHNT and YYREEE (reference sequence). The V segment lost 4 bases and the J segment 5 bases; nucleotides outside the gene matches: 8. The CDR3 DNA sequence: TGTGCCAGCAGCCGACAGGGTGTTAGTTATGGCTACACCTTC. This sequence encodes CASSRQGVSYGYTF.

This clone was counted ten times or more. The chain couples TRBV28 to TRBJ2-7; the match to TRBD1 covers 8 bases. Germline CDR1 reads MDHEN; CDR2 reads SYDVKM. Losses at the gene ends were 2 bases for V and 7 bases for J; bases not matched to a gene: 10. This CDR3 has 15 amino acids. CDR3 in amino acids: CASSLGTGTPTEQYF. The CDR3 coding sequence is TGTGCCAGCAGTTTAGGGACAGGAACACCTACGGAGCAGTACTTC. The variable domain in full, completed from reference TRBV28 and TRBJ2-7, reads DVKVTQSSRYLVKRTGEKVFLECVQDMDHENMFWYRQDPGLGLRLIYFSYDVKMKEKGDIPEGYSVSREKKERFSLILESASTNQTSMYLCASSLGTGTPTEQYFGPGTRLTVT.

This chain connects TRBV4-2 to TRBJ2-1, with D possibly TRBD2 on 5 matching bases. The germline gives CDR1 LGHNA, CDR2 YNFKEQ. V dropped 0 bases and J dropped 7 bases, with 16 bases sitting between them. CDR3 length: 16 residues. CDR3: CASSQDVRTRSNEQFF. The CDR3 nucleotides read TGTGCCAGCAGCCAAGATGTCCGGACTCGAAGTAATGAGCAGTTCTTC.

The chain employs TRBV18 and TRBJ2-7, with TRBD2 identical over 8 bases. The V segment lost 4 bases and the J segment 0 bases; nucleotides outside the gene matches: 5. The germline V gene has CDR1 KGHSH and CDR2 LQKENI. This CDR3 has 15 residues. The CDR3 DNA sequence: TGTGCCAGCTCACTCATAGCGGGGAGCTCCTACGAGCAGTACTTC. Translating it yields CASSLIAGSSYEQYF.

Points on this clone: The same CDR3 is also encoded by other DNA sequences in this sample. The genes are TRBV5-1 and TRBJ1-2; 7 bases map to TRBD1. The CDR3 totals 14 residues. Trimming cost V 0 bases and J 5 bases; bases outside gene matches: 4. CDR1 is SGHRS, CDR2 YFSETQ, per germline. CDR3 DNA sequence: TGCGCCAGCAGCTTGGGACAGGGCAATTATGGCTACACCTTC. As protein: CASSLGQGNYGYTF.

CDR3 DNA: TGTGCCAGCAGCCCCTATTCCTCCTACGAGCAGTACTTC. This encodes CASSPYSSYEQYF. The V call is TRBV5-4, the J call TRBJ2-7; D is ambiguous. Germline loops: CDR1 SGHNT, CDR2 YYREEE (reference sequence). The CDR3 has 13 amino acids. V gave up 4 bases and J gave up 0 bases, with 8 bases separating them. The variable domain in full, completed from reference TRBV5-4 and TRBJ2-7, reads ETGVTQSPTHLIKTRGQQVTLRCSSQSGHNTVSWYQQALGQGPQFIFQYYREEENGRGNFPPRFSGLQFPNYSSELNVNALELDDSALYLCASSPYSSYEQYFGPGTRLTVT.

This clone has a single count. The chain employs TRBV28 and TRBJ2-3, with 10 nucleotides matching TRBD1. Germline V gives CDR1 MDHEN, CDR2 SYDVKM. The J segment lost 2 bases and the V segment lost 2 bases, leaving 10 bases of the junction unmatched. The CDR3 runs 18 residues. The CDR3, as DNA: TGTGCCAGCAGTTTAGCCCCGAGACAGGGGGCCCACACAGATACGCAGTATTTT. Its translation: CASSLAPRQGAHTDTQYF.

In this sample, this clone turned up once. The chain combines TRBV6-5 with TRBJ1-2; D gene uncertain. The CDR3 covers 15 residues. Trimming stripped 0 bases from V and 3 bases from J, with 11 bases between. Germline-derived CDR1 and CDR2 are MNHEY and SVGAGI. The CDR3 DNA sequence: TGTGCCAGCAGTTACTCCGGGAGGGTAGACTATGGCTACACCTTC. Translated, it gives CASSYSGRVDYGYTF.

The chain is built from TRBV18 and TRBJ1-6; 7 bases are shared with TRBD1. CDR1 is KGHSH, CDR2 LQKENI, per germline. With V trimmed by 1 base and J by 4 bases, 4 bases remained unmatched. The CDR3 length is 16 residues. Here the CDR3 reads CASSPLGTAYNSPLHF. The CDR3 DNA reads as TGTGCCAGCTCACCACTCGGGACAGCTTATAATTCACCCCTCCACTTT.

The genes are TRBV28 and TRBJ2-7; the match to TRBD2 covers 9 bases. The germline V gene encodes CDR1 MDHEN and CDR2 SYDVKM. J gave up 3 bases and V 6 bases, and 15 bases lay outside the gene matches. The CDR3 extends over 17 amino acids. The CDR3 protein is CASSVPLRLAVNYEQYF. The CDR3 bases are TGTGCCAGCAGCGTTCCCCTCAGACTAGCGGTAAACTACGAGCAGTACTTC.

The chain couples TRBV4-3 to TRBJ1-5; TRBD1 aligns across 12 bases. CDR3 length: 22 residues. Per the germline V gene, CDR1 is LGHNA and CDR2 is YSLEER. The junction had 18 bases not matched to a gene; V was cut back by 2 bases and J by 1 base. CDR3 region: CASSQFLLGVGQGARSNQPQHF. DNA for the CDR3: TGCGCCAGCAGCCAATTCCTTCTCGGAGTGGGACAGGGGGCCAGGAGCAATCAGCCCCAGCATTTT.

The chain joins TRBV4-1 to TRBJ2-7, with a possible D match to TRBD2 (6 bases). V lost 5 bases and J 0 bases, leaving 14 bases between the germline ends. This CDR3 comprises 15 residues. The germline CDR1 and CDR2 sequences are MGHRA and YSYEKL. CDR3 loop: CASSEVSGISYEQYF. CDR3 DNA: TGCGCCAGCAGCGAGGTTAGCGGTATCTCCTACGAGCAGTACTTC.

The sample holds one count of this clone. J is TRBJ2-7 and V is TRBV7-9; 11 nucleotides line up with TRBD1. The V gene's germline CDR1 is SEHNR and CDR2 FQNEAQ (reference sequence). The CDR3 totals 15 residues. The junction had 5 bases not matched to a gene; V was cut back by 3 bases and J by 4 bases. The CDR3 coding sequence is TGTGCCAGCAGCTTCCCCGGGACAGGGGGGTACGAGCAGTACTTC. It translates to CASSFPGTGGYEQYF.

The table lists this clone with a few counts. The chain recombines TRBV2 with TRBJ1-4; 11 positions match TRBD1. The CDR3 has 15 amino acids. The germline gives CDR1 SNHLY, CDR2 FYNNEI. The V segment lost 4 bases and the J segment 8 bases; nucleotides outside the gene matches: 6. Written as DNA, the CDR3 is TGTGCCAGCAGTGGGACAGGGGGCTTTCGGGAAAAACTGTTTTTT. Residues: CASSGTGGFREKLFF.

The J gene is TRBJ2-7, the V gene TRBV7-9; 8 bases are shared with TRBD2. Trimming took 1 base from V and 2 from J; bases not matched to a gene: 4. The CDR3 contains 15 residues. Germline values: CDR1 SEHNR, CDR2 FQNEAQ (reference sequence). This CDR3 is CASSLEAGEPYEQYF. The CDR3 DNA reads as TGTGCCAGCAGCTTAGAAGCGGGAGAGCCCTACGAGCAGTACTTC.

V is TRBV10-3 and J is TRBJ1-3, with no clear D. CDR1 is ENHRY, CDR2 SYGVKD, per germline. CDR3 length: 16 amino acids. V was shortened by 10 bases and J by 0 bases, with 19 bases between the two germline ends. The CDR3 region is CASTESFFYSGNTIYF. CDR3 nucleotides: TGTGCCAGTACGGAGTCTTTTTTTTACTCTGGAAACACCATATATTTT.

Details on this clone: This likely stems from a read error, as it lies one base from a far larger clone. The sample has other DNA sequences that encode this CDR3 too. This sequence joins TRBV11-3 and TRBJ2-7, with D perhaps TRBD1 (6 bases). Germline-derived CDR1 and CDR2 are SGHNT and YENEEA. V was clipped by 5 bases and J by 1 base, with 9 bases between them. The CDR3 contains 13 residues. CDR3 sequence reads: CASSLDSSYEQYF. CDR3 coding DNA: TGTGCCAGCAGCCTGGACAGTTCCTACGAGCAGTACTTC.